This TCR beta chain was obtained from a study of Graves' ophthalmopathy and Graves' hyperthyroidism (dated by TCRdb to 2017 to 2018). Context from the whole study: Peripheral blood was collected before any treatment was given, at the time of initial diagnosis. In total, under 150 blood samples were TCR-sequenced: approximately 42 ophthalmopathy, some 72 hyperthyroidism and some 17 hyperthyroidism-to-ophthalmopathy patients. In roughly 6 hyperthyroidism patients, the T-cell repertoires found in thyroid tissue were compared with those found in blood. An independent validation cohort was composed of some 19 hyperthyroidism patients and approximately 15 patients who later progressed from hyperthyroidism to ophthalmopathy. The study used TCR beta repertoire signatures to distinguish Graves' ophthalmopathy from Graves' hyperthyroidism and to predict progression to ophthalmopathy. A discovery set of about a hundred patients (approximately 42 ophthalmopathy, about 58 stable hyperthyroidism) was enrolled to explore V-J signatures distinguishing ophthalmopathy from hyperthyroidism. Once sampling was done, hyperthyroidism patients were given methimazole at a starting dose of 30 mg daily, while ophthalmopathy patients were given high-dose intravenous methylprednisolone.

Patients with ophthalmopathy had moderately to severely active disease, with a Clinical Activity Score of 3 or more, a NOSPECS grade of 4 or more, and a disease duration of less than 3 months. Anyone with other autoimmune diseases, uncontrolled infections, pregnancy or lactation was excluded from the study. Diagnosis relied on clinical symptoms, serum thyroxine, TRAb, thyroid ultrasound and orbital computed tomography. Using Ficoll-Paque density gradient centrifugation, PBMCs were isolated from about 9.4 ml of fresh peripheral blood. Trizol reagent was used to extract the total RNA, and its quality was then checked on an Agilent 2100 Bioanalyzer. TCR beta CDR3 regions were amplified from RNA transcripts for repertoire sequencing. The first round was an RT-PCR using HTBI primers with the Qiagen OneStep RT-PCR kit, and this first round was followed by a second-round multiplex PCR, then size selection and purification. Libraries were sequenced on an Illumina HiSeq2000 using paired-end 100 bp reads. Per the source publication's procedure: SOAPnuke was used to process the reads, removing any read that contained adapters or uncalled bases, had a mean Phred below 15, or lacked an exact match to the constant primer or identifier. High-quality paired reads were merged with COPE v1.2.5. Each unique nucleotide sequence was treated as a clonotype, and MiTCR v1.1 was used to align the clonotypes to the IMGT TRB V, D and J references. The analysis was limited to V-J combinations with a frequency above 0.0001, which together covered 99.2% of the repertoires. A TCR clonal expansion and chaos score per V-J combination was defined as the ratio of F50 clonal expansion to chaos observed in the TCRdist matrix. Welch's t-statistics and random forest were used to reduce the features to some 13 V-J combinations, which were then used as input to a naive Bayes classifier. The similarity between thyroid and blood repertoires was quantified using the Morisita-Horn index. The public reads were run again by TCRdb, first through fastp at Q25 and then through MiXCR, and only productive beta chains were kept. Under each unique CDR3 protein, matching rows form one entry showing the most common genes and DNA. TCRdb's processing, not the study's, gives the V and J calls here. The sample profile shows approximately 330,000 distinct CDR3 sequences; 15% to 20% of them were found once. The ten top clones hold approximately 13% of the sample.

The study at large found these results: In cross-validation, the 13-signature model distinguished ophthalmopathy from stable hyperthyroidism with less than 90% sensitivity and approximately 81% specificity, while in the test set the corresponding values were approximately 80% and 75%. In validation, the model predicted ophthalmopathy progression with about 71% sensitivity and around 72% specificity; some 13 predicted patients were CT-confirmed with GO in a median of approximately six months. Most expanded thyroid clonotypes with frequency above 0.001 were also detected in blood, suggesting blood repertoires may reflect the thyroid immune response. No statistical method was used to predetermine the sample size, and group allocation was not hidden from the investigators.

This clonotype was seen many times. The antigen it binds to is not known. No base quality information exists; no much larger clone differs at one position. This receptor was identified in an adult man with Graves' ophthalmopathy. The material sequenced was peripheral blood.

The DNA sequence follows: TGCGCCAGCAGCCGGGGACAGTGGGAGGCCCCCGAGCAGTACTTC. This is translated as CASSRGQWEAPEQYF. The sequence is built from TRBV4-1 and TRBJ2-7; TRBD1 is a possible D gene, resting on 7 matching bases. Based on the germline V gene, the CDR1 and CDR2 sequences are MGHRA and YSYEKL. V sheds 4 bases and J sheds 6 bases, leaving 19 bases between their ends. There are 15 amino acids in the CDR3, from cysteine to phenylalanine inclusive. Only the CDR3 DNA stays, 45 bases, in frame from base 1.